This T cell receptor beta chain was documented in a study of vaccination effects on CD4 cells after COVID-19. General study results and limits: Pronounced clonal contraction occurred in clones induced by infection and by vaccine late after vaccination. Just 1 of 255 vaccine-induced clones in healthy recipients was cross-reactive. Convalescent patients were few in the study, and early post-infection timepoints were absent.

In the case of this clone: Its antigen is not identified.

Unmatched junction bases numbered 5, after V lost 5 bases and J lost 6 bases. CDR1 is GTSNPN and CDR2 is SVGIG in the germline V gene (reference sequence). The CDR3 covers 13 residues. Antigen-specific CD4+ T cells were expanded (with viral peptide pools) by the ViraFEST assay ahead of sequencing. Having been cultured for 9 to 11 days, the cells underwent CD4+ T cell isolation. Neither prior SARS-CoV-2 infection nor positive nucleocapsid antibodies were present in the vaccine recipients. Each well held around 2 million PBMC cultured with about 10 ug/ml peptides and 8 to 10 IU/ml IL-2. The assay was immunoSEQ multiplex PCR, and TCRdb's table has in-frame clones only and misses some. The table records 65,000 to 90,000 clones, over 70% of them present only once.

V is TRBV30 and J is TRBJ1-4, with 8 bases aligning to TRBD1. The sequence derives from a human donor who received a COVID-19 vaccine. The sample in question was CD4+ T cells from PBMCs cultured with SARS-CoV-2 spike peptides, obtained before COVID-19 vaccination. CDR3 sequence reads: CAWQNRGYEKLFF. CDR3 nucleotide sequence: TGTGCCTGGCAGAACAGGGGGTATGAAAAACTGTTTTTT.